The following is a T cell receptor (beta chain) sequence with its context. Its antigen is as yet unknown. 13 Jbeta primers and 60 Vbeta primers were used for the PCR. Profiling relied on immunoSEQ multiplex PCR, and the TCRdb table lists in-frame clones only, not all of them. The sample table includes about 55,000 clones. The source of the sample is a study of cytomegalovirus exposure and HLA in healthy donors. The CDR3 is 12 residues long. The germline V and J ends were trimmed by 11 bases and 4 bases, with 14 bases remaining between them. Germline-derived CDR1 and CDR2 are MNHNS and SASEGT. Findings and limits, study-wide: The productive fraction for most TCR beta V segments was about 90% or about 30% in an earlier analysis.

The chain employs TRBV6-1 and TRBJ1-1, with D possibly being TRBD1 (5 bases). The specimen sequenced was PBMCs. The clonotype was recovered from a woman aged 60-75 years in good health and CMV-seropositive. The CDR3 spells CAGARGGTEAFF. CDR3 sequence (DNA): TGTGCCGGAGCTCGGGGGGGCACTGAAGCTTTCTTT.